The 9 T cell receptor beta chains below were found in one sample sequenced in a study of blood T cells in healthy people across ages. With a J-beta primer mix and a sample-barcoded 5' primer, a second PCR ran 7 to 11 cycles. TCRdb fed the 5' RACE reads into MiXCR, producing one record per CDR3 protein. The repertoire holds roughly 800,000 distinct CDR3 sequences, with about three fifths as singletons. What was sequenced was blood. All receptors come from a man aged 30 to 39 in good health.

The chain carries TRBV6-6 and TRBJ2-7, with 7 nucleotides matching TRBD2. Germline assignment: CDR1 MNHNY and CDR2 SVGAGI (reference sequence). With 6 bases clipped from V and 2 bases from J, the junction kept 10 bases outside the gene matches. The CDR3 has 15 residues. The CDR3 loop is CASSSLAEWAYEQYF. The CDR3 nucleotides read TGTGCCAGCAGCAGCCTAGCGGAGTGGGCCTACGAGCAGTACTTC.

The V and J genes are TRBV20-1 and TRBJ2-4; possible D gene TRBD1, 6 bases. The J call could be wrong; TRBJ2-7 is a better fit for the DNA end. CDR1 and CDR2 (germline): DFQATT, SNEGSKA (reference sequence). The CDR3 loop spans 15 amino acids. CDR3: CSAPGSAGESYEQYF. DNA for the CDR3: TGCAGTGCTCCCGGGTCGGCAGGGGAAAGCTACGAGCAGTACTTC.

The gene calls are TRBV28 and TRBJ2-5; 8 bases line up with TRBD1. This CDR3 contains 14 residues. Germline CDR1 and CDR2: MDHEN and SYDVKM. Losses at the gene ends were 5 bases for V and 3 bases for J; bases not matched to a gene: 5. This CDR3 reads CASSAPDREETQYF. CDR3 in DNA: TGTGCCAGCAGTGCCCCGGACAGGGAAGAGACCCAGTACTTC.

V gene TRBV20-1 combines with J gene TRBJ2-3; 8 positions match TRBD2. With 1 base clipped from V and 5 bases from J, the junction kept 14 bases outside the gene matches. Germline V gene sequence: CDR1 DFQATT, CDR2 SNEGSKA (reference sequence). The CDR3 extends over 17 amino acids. This CDR3 reads CSARVIISGGFRDTQYF. The CDR3, as DNA: TGCAGTGCTAGAGTCATTATCAGCGGGGGCTTCCGAGATACGCAGTATTTT.

The V and J genes are TRBV9 and TRBJ1-1; D unresolved. Trimming stripped 0 bases from V and 0 bases from J, with 6 bases between. Germline V gives CDR1 SGDLS, CDR2 YYNGEE. The CDR3 runs to 14 residues. The CDR3: CASSVGWVNTEAFF. Here the CDR3 DNA reads TGTGCCAGCAGCGTAGGTTGGGTGAACACTGAAGCTTTCTTT.

V usage is TRBV12-3 or TRBV12-4 and J usage is TRBJ2-5; 8 nucleotides line up with TRBD2. Trimming cost V 6 bases and J 1 base; bases outside gene matches: 13. The CDR3 covers 17 residues. This CDR3 reads CASSPGGAHRGQETQYF. In DNA, the CDR3 is TGTGCCAGCAGCCCCGGGGGGGCGCACAGAGGCCAAGAGACCCAGTACTTC.

The genes are TRBV27 and TRBJ2-1; tentatively, D is TRBD1 (5 bases). V was clipped by 3 bases and J by 5 bases, with 8 bases between them. This CDR3 has 13 amino acids. Germline CDR1 MNHEY, CDR2 SMNVEV (reference sequence). The chain's CDR3 is CASSFSQDNEQFF. The DNA for the CDR3 is TGTGCCAGCAGTTTTTCACAGGACAATGAGCAGTTCTTC.

The V gene is TRBV27, the J gene TRBJ2-3; TRBD1 might be the D (5 bases). Trimming stripped 2 bases from V and 5 bases from J, with 14 bases between. Germline V gene data show CDR1 as MNHEY and CDR2 as SMNVEV (reference sequence). This CDR3 is 15 amino acids long. The CDR3 bases are TGTGCCAGCAGTTTACGTGGGGCAGGGATAGATACGCAGTATTTT. It is translated as CASSLRGAGIDTQYF.

Note on this clonotype: Just one base apart from a much larger clone, this may be a read error. The rearrangement links TRBV5-1 to TRBJ1-1; TRBD1 might be the D (6 bases). This CDR3 has 14 residues. Germline V CDR1 and CDR2: SGHRS, YFSETQ. CDR3 nucleotide sequence: TGCGCCAGCAGCTTCGGACAGACGAACCCTGAAGCTTTCTTT. Translated: CASSFGQTNPEAFF.